Shown below are 9 T cell receptor beta chains from a single sample sequenced in a study of blood T cells in healthy people across ages. PCR was performed a second time for about 6 to 11 cycles using a sample-barcoded 5' primer and a J-beta primer mix. TCRdb re-derived calls from the 5' RACE reads in MiXCR, one entry per CDR3 protein. The profile shows fewer than 600,000 distinct CDR3 sequences, about 27% of them singletons. A further study also used this sample, focusing on T cells of mothers and their children.

Sequenced input: blood. These receptors all stem from a boy younger than 10 in good health.

This clonotype was counted a single time. The chain combines TRBV7-9 with TRBJ2-5; D remains unclear. Trimming pared 8 bases from V and 5 bases from J, leaving 27 bases between. In germline, CDR1 is SEHNR, CDR2 FQNEAQ (reference sequence). This CDR3 has 17 residues. The CDR3 here is CASPLDEHHPVFETQYF. The CDR3 DNA follows: TGTGCCAGCCCCTTGGATGAACACCATCCGGTTTTTGAGACCCAGTACTTC.

The V gene is TRBV19, the J gene TRBJ2-1, with a tentative D call TRBD2 (6 bases). The J call is doubtful: the DNA matches TRBJ2-5 better. The CDR3 extends over 15 amino acids. Germline V gene sequence: CDR1 LNHDA, CDR2 SQIVND (reference sequence). The chain's CDR3 is CASSEEGSRQETQYF. The CDR3 nucleotides are TGTGCCAGTAGTGAGGAGGGCAGCCGTCAAGAGACCCAGTACTTC.

The V and J genes are TRBV7-6 and TRBJ2-5; D remains unclear. The DNA end is a closer match to TRBJ2-7, so the J assignment may be wrong. CDR1 is SGHVS, CDR2 FNYEAQ, per germline. This CDR3 spans 13 amino acids. As DNA, the CDR3 is TGTGCCAGCAGCTTAGATGTAGGGTACGAGCAGTACTTC. This sequence encodes CASSLDVGYEQYF.

This clonotype has just a few counts. This sequence joins TRBV12-3 or TRBV12-4 and TRBJ2-4, with D perhaps assigned TRBD1 or TRBD2 (5 bases each). Between the trimmed V and J ends, which lost 0 bases and 5 bases, there was a span of 5 bases. This CDR3 region has 13 residues. CDR3 sequence reads: CASSLAGQNIQYF. As DNA, the CDR3 is TGTGCCAGCAGTTTAGCGGGACAAAACATTCAGTACTTC.

The chain uses TRBV11-2 and TRBJ2-5; 9 bases map to TRBD2. This CDR3 has 15 amino acids. Trimming cost V 4 bases and J 1 base; bases outside gene matches: 4. CDR1 and CDR2 (germline): SGHAT, FQNNGV. CDR3 sequence: CASSWLAGRQETQYF. CDR3 DNA: TGTGCCAGCAGCTGGCTAGCGGGGCGCCAAGAGACCCAGTACTTC.

The chain links TRBV10-3 to TRBJ2-7; TRBD1 matches 10 bases. Unmatched junction bases numbered 7, after V lost 5 bases and J lost 3 bases. The CDR3 consists of 15 residues. In germline, CDR1 is ENHRY, CDR2 SYGVKD. The CDR3 here is CAISSDGTGVYEQYF. CDR3 nucleotide sequence: TGTGCCATCAGTTCGGATGGGACAGGGGTCTACGAGCAGTACTTC.

This clonotype was seen more than once but under ten times. This chain connects TRBV20-1 to TRBJ2-3; 10 nucleotides line up with TRBD2. After removal of 0 bases from V and 4 bases from J, the junction contained 7 bases not matched to a gene. The CDR3 is 16 amino acids. CDR1 is DFQATT, CDR2 SNEGSKA, per germline (reference sequence). The CDR3 nucleotides read TGCAGTGCTAGAGACCTAGCGGGGGTCGCGGCAGATACGCAGTATTTT. Translating gives CSARDLAGVAADTQYF.

The chain recombines TRBV20-1 with TRBJ1-1, with no clear D. Per germline, CDR1 DFQATT and CDR2 SNEGSKA (reference sequence). V dropped 5 bases and J dropped 2 bases, with 12 bases sitting between them. This CDR3 region has 13 residues. The CDR3 sequence: CSASDQINTEAFF. The DNA of the CDR3 is TGCAGTGCTTCGGACCAAATTAACACTGAAGCTTTCTTT.

V and J are TRBV7-2 and TRBJ2-1, with D perhaps matching TRBD2 (6 bases). V was cut by 5 bases and J by 5 bases, with 13 bases left in between. Per the germline V gene, CDR1 is SGHTA and CDR2 is FQGNSA. This CDR3 is 14 amino acids long. CDR3 sequence: CASSVTGTHNEQFF. In DNA form, the CDR3 reads TGTGCCAGCAGCGTAACCGGGACTCACAATGAGCAGTTCTTC.